This TCR beta chain was retrieved from a study of blood T cell repertoires in COVID-19 (dated by TCRdb to about 2020). Background on the whole study: The collaborator samples originated in the United States, Italy and Spain and spanned the acute and convalescent phases of COVID-19. The prospective study material was composed of cDNA or gDNA derived from T cells, B-cell-depleted T cells, or PBMCs. Deeply sampled blood TCRbeta repertoires from subjects exposed to, actively infected with, or recovered from COVID-19 were included in the dataset. A freely available public database, intended as a resource for researchers studying the immune response to SARS-CoV-2, is where the repertoires were released. Samples came from the ongoing ImmuneRACE study (first 160 participants) plus 1,254 subjects from 6 global collaborators. The sample metadata nearly always contained a de-identified subject ID, COVID-19 status, age in years and sex. Where available, HLA class I and class II types were obtained from metadata supplied by the sample provider rather than from assay-based typing.

A note on this clone: Its antigen is currently not known. Per-nucleotide qualities are absent, and no much larger clonotype sits a single base away.

The CDR3 runs 16 residues from the cysteine to the phenylalanine. The sequence is cut down to CDR3 DNA, 48 bases in frame from base 1. V lost 4 bases and J lost 0 bases, and the count of bases not matched to a germline gene is 5. CDR1 SGHNT and CDR2 YYREEE are derived from the germline V gene (reference sequence). Points the paper makes about the study in general: Clinical and demographic metadata were provided uncurated, with the amount varying by source and participant.

The immunoSEQ Assay, a bias-controlled multiplex PCR, was used to amplify TCRbeta CDR3 regions from genomic DNA. The authors' pipeline ran thus. Nucleated cell counts per sample were estimated from amplification of reference gene primers within the assay. Sequence reads were collapsed and filtered to measure the absolute abundance of every unique TCRbeta CDR3 rearrangement. For each sample, productive Simpson clonality was calculated as the square root of Simpson's diversity index across productive rearrangements. The table comes from immuneACCESS by way of TCRdb, which keeps in-frame sequences with V and J called. Part of the clones is missing from these tables; in studies checked, under half for an unresolved V gene and the rest for unknown reasons. The V and J calls and the clone size are those of that table, but D and trimming were determined from the DNA. The sample table shows 30,000 to 45,000 clones, and more than 60% are seen once. In total, the top ten clones hold roughly 2% of the sample.

Collaborating institutions collected whole blood in K2EDTA tubes following their own protocols. For TCRbeta analysis, collaborator samples were shipped as frozen whole blood, as isolated PBMCs, or as DNA extracted from either sample type. The TCR was taken from a man aged 60 to 75 with active COVID-19. Sequencing was carried out using peripheral blood. The chain links TRBV5-4 with TRBJ2-2, with 8 central nucleotides matching TRBD1. The bases read TGTGCCAGCAGCCGAAGACAGGGGTCGAACACCGGGGAGCTGTTTTTT. It translates to CASSRRQGSNTGELFF.